Listed here are 16 T cell receptor beta chains from one sample, sequenced in a study of blood T cell repertoires in COVID-19. Data came from immunoSEQ multiplex PCR; TCRdb stores just in-frame clones and leaves some out. The sample consists of about 260,000 clones, 85% to 90% of them appearing once. Sequenced input: peripheral blood. All receptors come from a woman between 40 and 50 years old with acute or convalescent COVID-19.

This chain connects TRBV6-2 or TRBV6-3 to TRBJ2-5; TRBD2 is a possible D gene (7 bases). V was pared by 6 bases and J by 5 bases, with 22 bases between. This CDR3 is built from 16 residues. Germline-derived CDR1 and CDR2 are MNHEY and SVGEGT. DNA for the CDR3: TGTGCCAGCAGCTATAACCCGCCGGGGGGCGGGGAGACCCAGTACTTC. Its protein product is CASSYNPPGGGETQYF.

V usage is TRBV30 and J usage is TRBJ1-2; D gene uncertain. From germline, CDR1 is GTSNPN and CDR2 SVGIG (reference sequence). The V end lost 8 bases, the J end lost 0 bases, and 13 bases lay between the germline ends. This CDR3 region has 13 residues. In nucleotides, the CDR3 is TGTGCCCTAGACCGAGATGCTAACTATGGCTACACCTTC. It encodes CALDRDANYGYTF. The whole variable domain, filled in from reference TRBV30 and TRBJ1-2, reads SQTIHQWPATLVQPVGSPLSLECTVEGTSNPNLYWYRQAAGRGLQLLFYSVGIGQISSEVPQNLSASRPQDRQFILSSKKLLLSDSGFYLCALDRDANYGYTFGSGTRLTVV.

This clone was found once. The J gene is TRBJ2-1, the V gene TRBV25-1, with a possible D match to TRBD2 (5 bases). Trimming removed 7 bases at V and 0 bases at J, with 10 bases between. CDR3 length: 14 residues. Per the germline V gene, CDR1 is MGHDK and CDR2 is SYGVNS. The CDR3 DNA reads TGTGCCAGCACGGACTCAGTCTCCTACAATGAGCAGTTCTTC. It codes for CASTDSVSYNEQFF.

The chain combines TRBV11-2 with TRBJ2-7, with TRBD1 identical over 9 bases. Germline CDR1 SGHAT, CDR2 FQNNGV. V was clipped by 5 bases and J by 3 bases; unmatched bases: 2. The CDR3 contains 13 residues. This CDR3 reads CASSPGQGYEQYV. The CDR3 nucleotides read TGTGCCAGCAGCCCGGGACAGGGCTACGAGCAGTACGTC.

The rearrangement uses TRBV2 and TRBJ1-1; 7 nucleotides align to TRBD1. From germline, CDR1 is SNHLY and CDR2 FYNNEI. J gave up 3 bases and V 3 bases, and 7 bases lay outside the gene matches. The CDR3 extends over 15 amino acids. CDR3 region: CASSDHRGSDTEAFF. As DNA, the CDR3 is TGTGCCAGCAGTGACCACAGGGGTTCGGACACTGAAGCTTTCTTT.

This chain links TRBV5-1 with TRBJ2-2; 14 bases map to TRBD2. From germline, CDR1 is SGHRS and CDR2 YFSETQ. This CDR3 contains 17 residues. J gave up 4 bases and V 0 bases, and 2 bases lay outside the gene matches. The DNA for the CDR3 is TGCGCCAGCAGCTTGGCGACTAGCGGGGGGGCCACCGGGGAGCTGTTTTTT. Protein product: CASSLATSGGATGELFF. Supplemented by reference TRBV5-1 and TRBJ2-2, the full variable domain reads KAGVTQTPRYLIKTRGQQVTLSCSPISGHRSVSWYQQTPGQGLQFLFEYFSETQRNKGNFPGRFSGRQFSNSRSEMNVSTLELGDSALYLCASSLATSGGATGELFFGEGSRLTVL.

The chain couples TRBV21-1 to TRBJ1-3. TRBV21-1 constitutes a pseudogene. The CDR3 consists of 17 residues. The CDR3 is CASSNRGLRDSGNTIYF. The CDR3 bases are TGTGCCAGCAGCAACCGGGGACTCCGAGACTCTGGAAACACCATATATTTT.

V gene TRBV24-1 combines with J gene TRBJ2-5; 11 positions agree with TRBD2. Germline CDR1 is KGHDR and CDR2 is SFDVKD. With 3 bases clipped from V and 4 bases from J, the junction kept 6 bases outside the gene matches. This CDR3 contains 16 residues. CDR3 sequence (DNA): TGTGCCACCAGTGATCCCATGCTAGCGGGGGGAGAGACCCAGTACTTC. Translation gives CATSDPMLAGGETQYF.

The chain recombines TRBV27 with TRBJ1-1; the match to TRBD1 covers 8 bases. CDR3 length: 16 amino acids. The V gene's germline CDR1 is MNHEY and CDR2 SMNVEV (reference sequence). Losses at the gene ends were 2 bases for V and 0 bases for J; bases not matched to a gene: 5. This CDR3 is CASSLTGGILNTEAFF. Written as DNA, the CDR3 is TGTGCCAGCAGTTTAACAGGGGGGATTCTGAACACTGAAGCTTTCTTT.

The chain links TRBV15 to TRBJ1-6, with a possible D match to TRBD1 (6 bases). CDR3 length equals 15 residues. The germline V and J ends were trimmed by 0 bases and 10 bases, with 13 bases remaining between them. Germline V CDR1 and CDR2: LNHNV, YYDKDF (reference sequence). The CDR3, as DNA: TGTGCCACCAGCAGAGATCGGGGGGCCCAATCACCCCTCCACTTT. Translated, it gives CATSRDRGAQSPLHF.

For the CDR3, the DNA is TGCGCCAGCAGCTTGGGGGTCGGCTTACAGAGCTCCTACAATGAGCAGTTCTTC. This sequence encodes CASSLGVGLQSSYNEQFF. V is TRBV5-1 and J is TRBJ2-1; no definite D call. The germline V gene encodes CDR1 SGHRS and CDR2 YFSETQ. The CDR3 is made up of 18 amino acids. Trimming cost V 0 bases and J 0 bases, with 16 bases left between them.

The V gene is TRBV2, the J gene TRBJ2-7, with 7 bases lining up with TRBD1. CDR1 and CDR2 from the germline V gene are SNHLY and FYNNEI. Losses at the gene ends were 5 bases for V and 4 bases for J; bases not matched to a gene: 5. The CDR3 is 13 residues long. The CDR3 DNA reads TGTGCCAGCAGTCCGGGACAGCAATACGAGCAGTACGTC. Its translation is CASSPGQQYEQYV.

The J gene is TRBJ1-2, the V gene TRBV6-1; D is unresolved. Germline V gene sequence: CDR1 MNHNS, CDR2 SASEGT. The CDR3 contains 15 residues. Between the trimmed V and J ends, which lost 0 bases and 0 bases, there was a span of 8 bases. CDR3 sequence: CASSEARGSNYGYTF. For the CDR3, the DNA is TGTGCCAGCAGTGAAGCACGAGGATCTAACTATGGCTACACCTTC.

V gene TRBV6-5 combines with J gene TRBJ1-1; D is undetermined. The CDR3 loop spans 11 amino acids. Germline assignment: CDR1 MNHEY and CDR2 SVGAGI. Trimming cost V 6 bases and J 12 bases, with 14 bases left between them. CDR3 loop: CASRTPGTTFF. Written as DNA, the CDR3 is TGTGCCAGCAGAACTCCAGGAACGACTTTCTTT.

The V and J genes are TRBV5-6 and TRBJ2-3, with 7 bases that match TRBD1. Germline assignment: CDR1 SGHDT and CDR2 YYEEEE. The CDR3 consists of 14 residues. V lost 1 base and J lost 3; bases outside the gene matches: 2. The CDR3 DNA reads TGTGCCAGCAGCTTGCCAGGGGGAACAGATACGCAGTATTTT. Its protein product is CASSLPGGTDTQYF.

The chain is built from TRBV23-1 and TRBJ1-4, with unresolved D. TRBV23-1 is identified as an open reading frame with a role that is uncertain. The CDR3 extends over 11 amino acids. The V end lost 4 bases, the J end lost 10 bases, and 7 bases lay between the germline ends. The CDR3 coding sequence is TGCGCCAGCAGTCCCTTAGTAAAACTGTTTTTT. This encodes CASSPLVKLFF.